A single sample is the source of the 11 T cell receptor beta chains below, sequenced in a study of blood T cell repertoires in COVID-19. Generated by immunoSEQ multiplex PCR, the TCRdb table keeps only in-frame clones and is missing some. The sample includes hundreds of thousands of clones, around four fifths of them seen just once. Source material: peripheral blood. The receptors were sampled from a woman aged 50 to 60 with active or convalescent COVID-19.

This sequence joins TRBV28 and TRBJ2-2, with no clear D. The V gene lost 3 bases and the J gene lost 8 bases, with 10 bases spanning the gap. CDR1 is MDHEN and CDR2 is SYDVKM in the germline V gene. The CDR3 is made up of 13 amino acids. As DNA, the CDR3 is TGTGCCAGCAGTTTCCCAGCGAGAGGGGAGCTGTTTTTT. This sequence encodes CASSFPARGELFF.

Only a few counts were recorded for this clone. The rearrangement joins TRBV7-9 to TRBJ1-2; TRBD1 is a possible D gene (5 bases). Germline lookup yields CDR1 SEHNR and CDR2 FQNEAQ (reference sequence). CDR3 length: 15 residues. The ends were cut back, 1 base at V and 4 bases at J, with 13 bases in the middle. The CDR3 DNA sequence: TGTGCCAGCAGCTTAGGAGCCGGGACTTTCTATGGCTACACCTTC. As protein: CASSLGAGTFYGYTF.

J is TRBJ2-6 and V is TRBV5-1, with unresolved D. Germline assignment: CDR1 SGHRS and CDR2 YFSETQ. V lost 2 bases, J lost 2 bases, and 5 bases lay in between. The CDR3 totals 14 residues. DNA for the CDR3: TGCGCCAGCAGCTTTACGGCTGGGGCCAACGTCCTGACTTTC. Residues: CASSFTAGANVLTF.

The chain links TRBV20-1 to TRBJ2-3; the match to TRBD2 covers 8 bases. Germline V gene lookup returns CDR1 DFQATT and CDR2 SNEGSKA (reference sequence). The V and J ends lost 3 bases and 4 bases, in that order; junction bases with no gene match: 9. This CDR3 contains 15 residues. The CDR3 DNA is TGCAGTGCTAGTCGGAGCGGGAGTTGGTCAGATACGCAGTATTTT. Its protein is CSASRSGSWSDTQYF.

V is TRBV7-9 and J is TRBJ2-7; D unresolved. With 5 bases removed from V and 5 bases from J, the gap between germline ends came to 19 bases. CDR1 is SEHNR, CDR2 FQNEAQ, per germline (reference sequence). The CDR3 is 15 residues long. The CDR3 sequence is CASSPFPGSRDEQYF. The CDR3 coding sequence is TGTGCCAGCAGCCCCTTCCCCGGTTCTAGAGACGAGCAGTACTTC.

The chain couples TRBV9 to TRBJ1-1; a possible D gene is TRBD1 (6 bases). This CDR3 has 13 residues. V gave up 7 bases and J gave up 0 bases, with 10 bases separating them. CDR1 and CDR2 (germline): SGDLS, YYNGEE. In DNA form, the CDR3 reads TGTGCCAGCGGTGACAGGCTGAACACTGAAGCTTTCTTT. Translating it yields CASGDRLNTEAFF.

J is TRBJ1-6 and V is TRBV2; TRBD1 aligns across 9 bases. In germline, CDR1 is SNHLY, CDR2 FYNNEI. V dropped 4 bases and J dropped 9; count of bases not matched to a gene: 7. CDR3 size: 15 residues. The CDR3 here is CASSGVGQGLSPLHF. The DNA for the CDR3 is TGTGCCAGCAGTGGAGTGGGACAGGGCCTTTCACCCCTCCACTTT. The full variable domain, in which reference TRBV2 and TRBJ1-6 provide the parts outside the CDR3, is EPEVTQTPSHQVTQMGQEVILRCVPISNHLYFYWYRQILGQKVEFLVSFYNNEISEKSEIFDDQFSVERPDGSNFTLKIRSTKLEDSAMYFCASSGVGQGLSPLHFGNGTRLTVT.

The chain links TRBV7-2 to TRBJ2-1, with 10 bases fitting TRBD2. Germline V CDR1 and CDR2: SGHTA, FQGNSA. V gave up 0 bases and J gave up 7 bases; unmatched junction bases: 6. The CDR3 sequence is 16 residues long. The CDR3 here is CASSLARTSGKNEQFF. Written as DNA, the CDR3 is TGTGCCAGCAGCTTAGCGAGAACTAGCGGGAAGAATGAGCAGTTCTTC.

CDR3 in amino acids: CATSDWGLAGDDRQFF. CDR3 bases: TGTGCCACCAGTGATTGGGGACTAGCGGGAGACGACCGCCAGTTCTTC. The chain links TRBV24-1 to TRBJ2-1; 14 nucleotides line up with TRBD2. The CDR3 totals 16 residues. V lost 2 bases to trimming and J lost 13 bases; unmatched junction nucleotides: 9. CDR1 and CDR2 from the germline V gene are KGHDR and SFDVKD.

The chain is built from TRBV12-5 and TRBJ1-2; D gene unclear. This CDR3 comprises 12 residues. The V and J ends lost 4 bases and 3 bases respectively, with 6 bases between them. Germline values: CDR1 LGHNT, CDR2 FRNRAP. The CDR3 DNA is TGTGCTAGTGGTTCCCCGGACTATGGCTACACCTTC. The encoded protein is CASGSPDYGYTF.

The V call is TRBV6-5, the J call TRBJ2-3; TRBD2 matches 7 bases. The CDR3 extends over 15 amino acids. Trimming cost V 2 bases and J 0 bases; bases outside gene matches: 2. Germline V gives CDR1 MNHEY, CDR2 SVGAGI. CDR3 DNA: TGTGCCAGCAGTTACAGCGGGACTAGCACAGATACGCAGTATTTT. Protein product: CASSYSGTSTDTQYF.